This T cell receptor (beta chain) was sequenced in a study of blood T cell repertoires in COVID-19. Germline CDR1 SGHRS, CDR2 YFSETQ. The CDR3 loop spans 14 amino acids. V was cut by 0 bases and J by 2 bases, with 5 bases left in between. TCRdb's table, derived via immunoSEQ multiplex PCR, lists solely in-frame clones and lacks some. The sample contains under 80,000 clones, 76% of which appear only once. This chain uses TRBV5-1 with TRBJ1-4; no firm D call. The sequenced sample consisted of peripheral blood. This TCR was recovered from a man aged 60 to 75 with COVID-19, enrolled during active disease. The CDR3 region is CASSLDSTNEKLFF. CDR3 sequence (DNA): TGCGCCAGCAGCTTGGACAGCACTAATGAAAAACTGTTTTTT.